The 30 T cell receptor beta chains below come from one sample, sequenced in a study of T cell responses to AZD1222 COVID-19 vaccine. The protocol was immunoSEQ multiplex PCR, while the TCRdb copy is restricted to in-frame clones and leaves out a portion. There are roughly 98,000 clones in the sample; 88% occur only once, and 15% to 20% lies in the top ten. Specimen: peripheral blood, collected 28 days after the second AZD1222 dose. The receptor set was obtained from an adult who received the AZD1222 COVID-19 vaccine.

The chain has TRBV6-5 and TRBJ1-3, with D possibly being TRBD1 (5 bases). The germline V and J ends were trimmed by 4 bases and 1 base, with 8 bases remaining between them. Germline CDR1 and CDR2: MNHEY and SVGAGI. The CDR3 is 14 amino acids. This CDR3 reads CASSSGTSGNTIYF. DNA of the CDR3: TGTGCCAGCAGTTCAGGGACTTCTGGAAACACCATATATTTT.

This clone was found once. J is TRBJ2-7 and V is TRBV2; 7 positions match TRBD1. CDR1 and CDR2 from the germline V gene are SNHLY and FYNNEI. Losses at the gene ends were 4 bases for V and 1 base for J; bases not matched to a gene: 7. CDR3 length: 15 residues. The CDR3 sequence: CASSARTGTSYEQYF. The CDR3, as DNA: TGTGCCAGCAGTGCGCGGACAGGAACTTCCTACGAGCAGTACTTC. Full variable domain (rest looked up from reference TRBV2 and TRBJ2-7): EPEVTQTPSHQVTQMGQEVILRCVPISNHLYFYWYRQILGQKVEFLVSFYNNEISEKSEIFDDQFSVERPDGSNFTLKIRSTKLEDSAMYFCASSARTGTSYEQYFGPGTRLTVT.

The rearrangement links TRBV2 to TRBJ1-5; D is unresolved. V dropped 8 bases and J dropped 2 bases, with 13 bases sitting between them. The CDR3 is 14 residues long. Germline-derived CDR1 and CDR2 are SNHLY and FYNNEI. The DNA for the CDR3 is TGTGCCAGCGCTTCAATGGGTGGCAATCAGCCCCAGCATTTT. It is translated as CASASMGGNQPQHF.

The chain carries TRBV3-1 (or the pseudogene TRBV3-2) and TRBJ2-7; unclear D gene. The CDR3 runs to 20 residues. CDR1 and CDR2 from the germline V gene are LGHDT and YNNKEL (reference sequence). Trimming took 4 bases from V and 0 from J, leaving 28 bases between them. In DNA, the CDR3 is TGTGCCAGCAGCCCCCTACCTGACGCCGCCTGCACGACGAGCTCCTACGAGCAGTACTTC. It specifies CASSPLPDAACTTSSYEQYF.

This chain links TRBV27 with TRBJ1-1, with TRBD1 as a possible D gene (6 bases). The ends were cut back, 4 bases at V and 3 bases at J, with 12 bases in the middle. The CDR3 consists of 14 residues. Per germline, CDR1 MNHEY and CDR2 SMNVEV (reference sequence). CDR3 sequence reads: CASSSLDRYTEAFF. As DNA, the CDR3 is TGTGCCAGCAGTTCTCTGGACAGATACACTGAAGCTTTCTTT.

The chain couples TRBV11-3 to TRBJ1-1; D may be TRBD1 (6 bases). The V and J ends lost 5 bases and 1 base respectively, with 17 bases between them. The CDR3 totals 16 residues. CDR1 and CDR2 (germline): SGHNT, YENEEA. CDR3 sequence reads: CASSPHRGDTNTEAFF. CDR3 DNA sequence: TGTGCCAGCAGCCCGCATCGGGGGGACACGAACACTGAAGCTTTCTTT.

The rearrangement uses TRBV19 and TRBJ1-2; weak D call: TRBD1 (5 bases). The CDR3 is made up of 16 amino acids. The V end lost 7 bases, the J end lost 3 bases, and 21 bases lay between the germline ends. Per germline, CDR1 LNHDA and CDR2 SQIVND (reference sequence). The CDR3, as DNA: TGTGCCAGTACTGGTACCGGGGGTGGGGGTGACTATGGCTACACCTTC. Protein product: CASTGTGGGGDYGYTF.

This chain joins TRBV19 and TRBJ1-4; 8 positions match TRBD1. The CDR3 length is 16 residues. Germline V gene lookup returns CDR1 LNHDA and CDR2 SQIVND (reference sequence). V lost 3 bases and J lost 8; bases outside the gene matches: 11. Here the CDR3 DNA reads TGTGCCAGTAGTATTACCGCCGGACAGGGACACGAAAAACTGTTTTTT. This gives the protein CASSITAGQGHEKLFF.

The chain uses TRBV2 and TRBJ1-5; D is ambiguous. V lost 7 bases, J lost 3 bases, and 16 bases lay in between. This CDR3 has 15 residues. Germline V gene sequence: CDR1 SNHLY, CDR2 FYNNEI. The CDR3 coding sequence is TGTGCCAGCAATCAAGGAGGGTTCGTCAATCAGCCCCAGCATTTT. Encoded protein: CASNQGGFVNQPQHF.

The chain combines TRBV3-1 (or the pseudogene TRBV3-2) with TRBJ2-7, with 7 bases lining up with TRBD1. Per germline, CDR1 LGHDT and CDR2 YNNKEL (reference sequence). V dropped 2 bases and J dropped 6; count of bases not matched to a gene: 4. This CDR3 has 13 amino acids. The DNA of the CDR3 is TGTGCCAGCAGCCAAATACAGGGGAGCGAGCAGTACTTC. As protein: CASSQIQGSEQYF.

This chain's CDR3 is CASSRALGQGAGPGELFF. CDR3 DNA sequence: TGTGCCAGCAGCAGGGCCCTAGGGCAGGGGGCTGGCCCCGGGGAGCTGTTTTTT. The J gene is TRBJ2-2, the V gene TRBV9; 8 nucleotides line up with TRBD1. The CDR3 has 18 amino acids. The V gene end was trimmed by 4 bases and the J gene end by 6 bases; junction bases not matched to a gene: 17. Per the germline V gene, CDR1 is SGDLS and CDR2 is YYNGEE.

The rearrangement joins TRBV7-3 to TRBJ1-1; 10 bases fit TRBD1. Per the germline V gene, CDR1 is SGHTA and CDR2 is FQGTGA. This CDR3 region has 14 residues. Trimming at V came to 5 bases and at J to 3 bases, leaving 3 bases not matched to a gene. CDR3 in DNA: TGTGCCAGCAGCCCTGGGACAGGGGACACTGAAGCTTTCTTT. Its translation is CASSPGTGDTEAFF.

DNA of the CDR3: TGTGCCAGCAGCCAGGGAGGGATTAATGAAAAACTGTTTTTT. Translated: CASSQGGINEKLFF. V is TRBV3-1 (or the pseudogene TRBV3-2) and J is TRBJ1-4; D gene uncertain. The CDR3 is 14 residues long. Germline CDR1 is LGHDT and CDR2 is YNNKEL (reference sequence). Trimming took 3 bases from V and 4 from J, leaving 9 bases between them.

The chain recombines TRBV28 with TRBJ1-2; D remains ambiguous. CDR3 length equals 13 residues. The germline V and J ends were trimmed by 6 bases and 2 bases, with 10 bases remaining between them. CDR1 MDHEN and CDR2 SYDVKM come from the germline V gene. The CDR3 sequence is CASRWAANYGYTF. The CDR3 coding sequence is TGTGCCAGCAGGTGGGCTGCGAACTATGGCTACACCTTC.

The rearrangement uses TRBV18 and TRBJ1-1; TRBD1 is a possible D gene (5 bases). The germline V gene has CDR1 KGHSH and CDR2 LQKENI. Trimming stripped 5 bases from V and 1 base from J, with 14 bases between. The CDR3 is 15 residues long. CDR3 sequence: CASSFQGLQNTEAFF. CDR3 bases: TGTGCCAGCTCATTCCAGGGACTGCAGAACACTGAAGCTTTCTTT.

The rearrangement links TRBV7-2 to TRBJ2-1; D unresolved. The CDR3 length is 13 residues. Germline-derived CDR1 and CDR2 are SGHTA and FQGNSA. V shed 5 bases and J shed 6 bases, with 11 bases lying between them. CDR3 sequence: CASSPRIANEQFF. As DNA, the CDR3 is TGTGCCAGCAGCCCCCGTATAGCCAATGAGCAGTTCTTC.

V gene TRBV10-2 combines with J gene TRBJ2-2; 7 bases map to TRBD2. CDR1 is WSHSY and CDR2 is SAAADI in the germline V gene. The CDR3 extends over 15 amino acids. V lost 0 bases and J lost 6; bases outside the gene matches: 4. CDR3 DNA: TGCGCCAGCAGTGAGTCGGCTAGCGGTGCCGGGGAGCTGTTTTTT. Encoded protein: CASSESASGAGELFF.

This chain uses TRBV30 with TRBJ1-2; 8 nucleotides match TRBD1. The CDR3 is made up of 13 amino acids. V dropped 4 bases and J dropped 2; count of bases not matched to a gene: 3. Germline CDR1 and CDR2: GTSNPN and SVGIG (reference sequence). CDR3 nucleotide sequence: TGTGCCTGGACAGGGGGCTCCAACTATGGCTACACCTTC. Encoded protein: CAWTGGSNYGYTF.

This sequence joins TRBV6-5 and TRBJ2-7; TRBD2 might be the D (7 bases). This CDR3 contains 15 residues. Germline V gene data show CDR1 as MNHEY and CDR2 as SVGAGI. Trimming removed 6 bases at V and 0 bases at J, with 15 bases between. The CDR3 here is CASSGGPSGSYEQYF. DNA of the CDR3: TGTGCCAGCAGCGGGGGGCCTAGCGGCTCCTACGAGCAGTACTTC.

The chain recombines TRBV6-4 with TRBJ1-4; D is ambiguous. The CDR3 has 14 residues. V lost 8 bases and J 11 bases, leaving 21 bases between the germline ends. Germline V gene sequence: CDR1 MRHNA, CDR2 SNTAGT. In nucleotides, the CDR3 is TGTGCCAGCTATGCTCTGACTGCCGAAGGGAAACTGTTTTTT. This translates into CASYALTAEGKLFF.

The chain has TRBV30 and TRBJ2-1, with TRBD2 identical over 10 bases. V shed 1 base and J 0 bases; nucleotides not matched to a gene: 9. The CDR3 loop spans 18 amino acids. In germline, CDR1 is GTSNPN, CDR2 SVGIG (reference sequence). The CDR3 loop reads CAWSGPPWTSGSYNEQFF. As DNA, the CDR3 is TGTGCCTGGAGTGGGCCCCCTTGGACTAGCGGCTCCTACAATGAGCAGTTCTTC.

The chain carries TRBV29-1 and TRBJ1-2; D is perhaps TRBD1 (5 bases). The CDR3 spans 12 residues. Germline V gene sequence: CDR1 SQVTM, CDR2 ANQGSEA. V lost 6 bases and J 2 bases, leaving 10 bases between the germline ends. CDR3 region: CSVGHRNYGYTF. CDR3 sequence (DNA): TGCAGCGTCGGCCACAGGAACTATGGCTACACCTTC. Full variable domain (missing parts from reference TRBV29-1 and TRBJ1-2): SAVISQKPSRDICQRGTSLTIQCQVDSQVTMMFWYRQQPGQSLTLIATANQGSEATYESGFVIDKFPISRPNLTFSTLTVSNMSPEDSSIYLCSVGHRNYGYTFGSGTRLTVV.

The chain recombines TRBV6-1 with TRBJ1-2; no reliable D call. V lost 2 bases, J lost 1 base, and 8 bases lay in between. Per the germline V gene, CDR1 is MNHNS and CDR2 is SASEGT. CDR3 length: 14 amino acids. The CDR3 here is CASSEREDNYGYTF. The CDR3, as DNA: TGTGCCAGCAGTGAAAGAGAAGATAACTATGGCTACACCTTC.

The J gene is TRBJ2-1, the V gene TRBV24-1; D gene uncertain. Trimming took 4 bases from V and 7 from J, leaving 7 bases between them. The CDR3 totals 12 residues. The germline gives CDR1 KGHDR, CDR2 SFDVKD. The DNA of the CDR3 is TGTGCCACCAGTGACCAGATGAATGAGCAGTTCTTC. This sequence encodes CATSDQMNEQFF.

The rearrangement links TRBV15 to TRBJ2-2; D is perhaps TRBD2 (6 bases). Germline-derived CDR1 and CDR2 are LNHNV and YYDKDF (reference sequence). This CDR3 region has 16 residues. The V end was cut by 0 bases, the J end by 4 bases, with 12 bases between. The CDR3: CATSREGRRVTGELFF. In nucleotides, the CDR3 is TGTGCCACCAGCAGAGAAGGCAGGAGGGTCACCGGGGAGCTGTTTTTT.

The chain couples TRBV30 to TRBJ1-2; D remains ambiguous. Deletions cut 0 bases from V and 8 bases from J, with 10 bases between. The CDR3 length is 12 residues. Germline V gene sequence: CDR1 GTSNPN, CDR2 SVGIG (reference sequence). CDR3 loop: CAWSVSAWGYTF. The CDR3 nucleotides read TGTGCCTGGAGTGTCTCAGCCTGGGGCTACACCTTC. The entire variable domain, with the rest obtained from reference TRBV30 and TRBJ1-2, is as follows: SQTIHQWPATLVQPVGSPLSLECTVEGTSNPNLYWYRQAAGRGLQLLFYSVGIGQISSEVPQNLSASRPQDRQFILSSKKLLLSDSGFYLCAWSVSAWGYTFGSGTRLTVV.

This sequence joins TRBV18 and TRBJ1-2; a weak D match, TRBD1 (6 bases). The CDR3 sequence is 15 residues long. CDR1 and CDR2 (germline): KGHSH, LQKENI. V lost 2 bases and J 5 bases, leaving 15 bases between the germline ends. The DNA of the CDR3 is TGTGCCAGCTCACCATCGTCGGGGGCAGGGTATGGCTACACCTTC. This encodes CASSPSSGAGYGYTF.

The chain combines TRBV9 with TRBJ2-7; 7 positions match TRBD2. V shed 3 bases and J 2 bases; nucleotides not matched to a gene: 5. The CDR3 is 14 residues long. CDR1 SGDLS and CDR2 YYNGEE come from the germline V gene. The CDR3 DNA is TGTGCCAGCAGCGCGAGCGGGACGACCTACGAGCAGTACTTC. This encodes CASSASGTTYEQYF.

This chain uses TRBV7-9 with TRBJ1-5; TRBD1 is a possible D gene (5 bases). Germline values: CDR1 SEHNR, CDR2 FQNEAQ (reference sequence). V dropped 5 bases and J dropped 6 bases, with 17 bases sitting between them. The CDR3 sequence is 15 residues long. The CDR3, as DNA: TGTGCCAGCAGCCACGGGATACAGGTGGGTCAGCCCCAGCATTTT. Translation gives CASSHGIQVGQPQHF.

This clone was found once. This sequence joins TRBV5-4 and TRBJ2-5, with TRBD2 identical over 8 bases. The V gene's germline CDR1 is SGHNT and CDR2 YYREEE (reference sequence). The CDR3 covers 14 residues. V shed 4 bases, J shed 3 bases, and the junction held 5 bases outside the gene matches. CDR3: CASSEGTREETQYF. DNA of the CDR3: TGTGCCAGCAGCGAAGGGACTAGGGAAGAGACCCAGTACTTC.